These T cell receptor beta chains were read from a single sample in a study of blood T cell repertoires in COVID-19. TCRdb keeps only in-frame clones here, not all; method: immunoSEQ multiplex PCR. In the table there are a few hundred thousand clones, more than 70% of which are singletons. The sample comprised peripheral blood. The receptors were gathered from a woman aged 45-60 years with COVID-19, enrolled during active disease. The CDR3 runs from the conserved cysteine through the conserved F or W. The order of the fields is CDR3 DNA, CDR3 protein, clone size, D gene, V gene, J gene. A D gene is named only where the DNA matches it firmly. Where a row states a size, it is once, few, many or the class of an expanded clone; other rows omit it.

TGTGCCAGCAGTCTCGGAGATACGCAGTATTTT	CASSLGDTQYF	.	.	TRBV12-3/TRBV12-4	TRBJ2-3
TGTGCCAGCAGCCAAAGTACAGGGCTCTTCGGTTCACCCCTCCACTTT	CASSQSTGLFGSPLHF	.	.	TRBV3-1/TRBV3-2	TRBJ1-6
TGTGCCTGGAGTTGGGGGGGGTACGGTGGCTACACCTTC	CAWSWGGYGGYTF	.	.	TRBV30	TRBJ1-2
TGTGCCAGCAGTTCGGGTAATAGCAATCAGCCCCAGCATTTT	CASSSGNSNQPQHF	.	.	TRBV6-5	TRBJ1-5
TGTGCCAGCAGCTCAAACGTGGGAGGTCAGCCCCAGCATTTT	CASSSNVGGQPQHF	.	.	TRBV5-4	TRBJ1-5
TGTGCCAGCAGGCCGACAGGCGTAAGGTCCTACGAGCAGTACTTC	CASRPTGVRSYEQYF	.	.	TRBV6-5	TRBJ2-7
TGTGCCAGCAGTCCAGGGCCCCGGGACACCTTCTACTTC	CASSPGPRDTFYF	.	.	TRBV7-3	TRBJ2-7
TGTGCCAGCAGTTATGAGGGGGCCCCATCTGGGGCCAACGTCCTGACTTTC	CASSYEGAPSGANVLTF	.	TRBD1	TRBV28	TRBJ2-6
TGTGCCAGCAGCAGCACTAGCTACGAGCAGTACTTC	CASSSTSYEQYF	.	.	TRBV5-6	TRBJ2-7
TGCGCCAGCAGCTCGCGTCGGGAGACCCAGTACTTC	CASSSRRETQYF	once	.	TRBV5-1	TRBJ2-5
TGTGCCAGCAGCTTAGTGCCCGAGACACCCCTCCACTTT	CASSLVPETPLHF	.	.	TRBV7-2	TRBJ1-6
TGTGCCAGTAGTTTGACAGGGAATTCACCCCTCCACTTT	CASSLTGNSPLHF	.	TRBD1	TRBV19	TRBJ1-6
TGTGCCAGCAGATCGGGACAGGGTAGGAAGACCCAGTACTTC	CASRSGQGRKTQYF	.	TRBD1	TRBV27	TRBJ2-5
TGTGCCAGCATGATCACAGGGACCGGGATTGGGGAGCTGTTTTTT	CASMITGTGIGELFF	.	.	TRBV5-4	TRBJ2-2
TGTGCCAGCAGCTCCATGGGGGCAACCTACAATGAGCAGTTCTTC	CASSSMGATYNEQFF	.	.	TRBV11-1	TRBJ2-1
TGCGCCAGCTCATTGACAGGGAGGACTGAAGCTTTCTTT	CASSLTGRTEAFF	.	TRBD1	TRBV10-1	TRBJ1-1
TGCGCCAGCAGCCAAGATCGGGACAATTCCTACGAGCAGTACTTC	CASSQDRDNSYEQYF	.	.	TRBV4-1	TRBJ2-7
TGTGCCAGCAGCTTATCCCGGGGGTTTTTTAGAGACTACACCTTC	CASSLSRGFFRDYTF	.	.	TRBV7-7	TRBJ1-2
TGTGCCAGCAACTCAGGCGGGGGCTACACCTTC	CASNSGGGYTF	.	.	TRBV9	TRBJ1-2
TGTGCCAGCAGCCCCGCGTGGCAGGGGGCTGAAGCTTTCTTT	CASSPAWQGAEAFF	.	TRBD1	TRBV3-1/TRBV3-2	TRBJ1-1
TGTGCCAGCCTTCGGGCTAATGAAAAACTGTTTTTT	CASLRANEKLFF	.	.	TRBV2	TRBJ1-4
TGTGCCAGCAGCCAGAGGGCTAGCGGGGGGCCGGGGGAGACCCAGTACTTC	CASSQRASGGPGETQYF	once	TRBD2	TRBV3-1/TRBV3-2	TRBJ2-5
TGTGCCAGCAGCTTAGAGGGACTAGCGGGGGTCGAAGAGACCCAGTACTTC	CASSLEGLAGVEETQYF	.	TRBD2	TRBV7-8	TRBJ2-5
TGTGCCAGCAGCCCCGGGACAGGGGTTTCAGGTGGCTACACCTTC	CASSPGTGVSGGYTF	.	TRBD1	TRBV5-4	TRBJ1-2
TGTGCCTGGAGCGAGGGGGCCCTGACAGGGGGCGTGGAGACCCAGTACTTC	CAWSEGALTGGVETQYF	.	TRBD1	TRBV30	TRBJ2-5
TGCGCCAGCAGCCATGACGGGGGAAGCTCCTACAATGAGCAGTTCTTC	CASSHDGGSSYNEQFF	.	.	TRBV4-1	TRBJ2-1
TGTGCCAGCAGCTCGAACAGGGGGCGGGTTGAAAAACTGTTTTTT	CASSSNRGRVEKLFF	once	TRBD1	TRBV11-2	TRBJ1-4
TGTGCCAGTACCCCTTCTAGGGCAGGGTACTATGGCTACACCTTC	CASTPSRAGYYGYTF	.	.	TRBV19	TRBJ1-2
TGTGCCACCAGTGATTTAGGATCAGGACAGGGCTTTTGGGATACGCAGTATTTT	CATSDLGSGQGFWDTQYF	.	TRBD1	TRBV24-1	TRBJ2-3
TGTGCCAGCAGCCAGGGAGGAGGGACTGAAGCTTTCTTT	CASSQGGGTEAFF	once	.	TRBV11-3	TRBJ1-1
TGTGCCAGCAGTGGGGGGGGGTACGAGCAGTACTTC	CASSGGGYEQYF	.	TRBD2	TRBV6-2/TRBV6-3	TRBJ2-7
TGTGCCATCAGTGAGTCTCGACAGGGGGCGCGAACTGAAGCTTTCTTT	CAISESRQGARTEAFF	.	TRBD1	TRBV10-3	TRBJ1-1
TGTGCCTGGGCAGGGAATGTAGAGAAAGGTTCACCCCTCCACTTT	CAWAGNVEKGSPLHF	.	.	TRBV30	TRBJ1-6
TGTGCCAGCAGTTACTCAGGAGGGGTTGGCGGTTCACCCCTCCACTTT	CASSYSGGVGGSPLHF	.	.	TRBV6-5	TRBJ1-6
TGTGCCATCAGCCGCGGGGACCCCCTCACCGGGGAGCTGTTTTTT	CAISRGDPLTGELFF	few	.	TRBV10-3	TRBJ2-2
TGTGCCAGCAGCTTTTCCTCGGGACAGGGTGTTGGGGCTTTCTTT	CASSFSSGQGVGAFF	.	TRBD1	TRBV7-9	TRBJ1-1
TGCAGCGTGAGACAGGGGGCTTACACTGAAGCTTTCTTT	CSVRQGAYTEAFF	.	TRBD1	TRBV29-1	TRBJ1-1
TGCGCCAGCAGCTTTTTGGTTCCCCCGGACAGACCAAGGGATGAGCAGTTCTTC	CASSFLVPPDRPRDEQFF	.	.	TRBV5-1	TRBJ2-1
TGTGCCAGCAGTCGACTACCGGGACTAGCGGGAAACACAGATACGCAGTATTTT	CASSRLPGLAGNTDTQYF	few	TRBD2	TRBV6-6	TRBJ2-3
TGTGCCAGCAGCTTCATTACTAGGACAGGCTCCTACGAGCAGTACTTC	CASSFITRTGSYEQYF	.	TRBD1	TRBV7-9	TRBJ2-7
TGTGCCAGCAGTTTTACAACCTACGAGCAGTACTTC	CASSFTTYEQYF	once	.	TRBV12-3/TRBV12-4	TRBJ2-7
TGTGCCTGGAGTGTTTTCGGGAGACCGGACAGGGTTAAATATGGCTACACCTTC	CAWSVFGRPDRVKYGYTF	.	TRBD1	TRBV30	TRBJ1-2
TGTGCCAGCGGCGACAGGGACAGCTATGGCTACACCTTC	CASGDRDSYGYTF	once	TRBD1	TRBV27	TRBJ1-2
TGCGCCAGCAGCCAGCTACAGATCGCCAAAAACATTCAGTACTTC	CASSQLQIAKNIQYF	.	.	TRBV4-1	TRBJ2-4
TGCAGCATGGACACTTCTGGGACTGAAGCTTTCTTT	CSMDTSGTEAFF	.	.	TRBV29-1	TRBJ1-1